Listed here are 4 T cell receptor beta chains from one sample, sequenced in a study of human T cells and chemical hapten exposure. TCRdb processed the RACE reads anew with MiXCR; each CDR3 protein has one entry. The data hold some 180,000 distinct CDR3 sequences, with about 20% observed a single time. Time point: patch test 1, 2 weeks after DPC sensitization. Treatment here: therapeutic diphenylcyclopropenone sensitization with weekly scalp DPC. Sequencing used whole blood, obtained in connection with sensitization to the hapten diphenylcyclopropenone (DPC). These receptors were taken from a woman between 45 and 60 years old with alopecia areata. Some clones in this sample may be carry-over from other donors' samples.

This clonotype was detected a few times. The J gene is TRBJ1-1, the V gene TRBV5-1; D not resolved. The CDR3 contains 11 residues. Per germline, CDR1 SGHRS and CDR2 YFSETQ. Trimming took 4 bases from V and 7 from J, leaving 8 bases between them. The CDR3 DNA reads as TGCGCCAGCAGCACGACGAGTGAAGCTTTCTTT. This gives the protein CASSTTSEAFF.

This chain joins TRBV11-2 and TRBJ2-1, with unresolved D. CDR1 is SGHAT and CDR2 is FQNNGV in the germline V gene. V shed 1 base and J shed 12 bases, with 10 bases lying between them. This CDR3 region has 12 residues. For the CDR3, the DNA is TGTGCCAGCAGCTTAGTCCCGGAAGGGCAGTTCTTC. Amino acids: CASSLVPEGQFF.

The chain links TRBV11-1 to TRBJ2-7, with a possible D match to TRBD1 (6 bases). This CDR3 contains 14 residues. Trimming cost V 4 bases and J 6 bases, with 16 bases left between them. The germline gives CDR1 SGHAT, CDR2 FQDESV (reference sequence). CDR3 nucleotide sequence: TGTGCCAGCAGCTCGAACCAGGGGCTTAGCGAGCAGTACTTC. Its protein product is CASSSNQGLSEQYF.

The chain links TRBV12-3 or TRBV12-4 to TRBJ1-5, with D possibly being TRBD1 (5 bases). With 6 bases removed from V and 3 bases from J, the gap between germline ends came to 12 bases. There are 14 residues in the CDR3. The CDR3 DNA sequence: TGTGCCAGCAGCGGGGGGAGGTACAATCAGCCCCAGCATTTT. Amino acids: CASSGGRYNQPQHF.